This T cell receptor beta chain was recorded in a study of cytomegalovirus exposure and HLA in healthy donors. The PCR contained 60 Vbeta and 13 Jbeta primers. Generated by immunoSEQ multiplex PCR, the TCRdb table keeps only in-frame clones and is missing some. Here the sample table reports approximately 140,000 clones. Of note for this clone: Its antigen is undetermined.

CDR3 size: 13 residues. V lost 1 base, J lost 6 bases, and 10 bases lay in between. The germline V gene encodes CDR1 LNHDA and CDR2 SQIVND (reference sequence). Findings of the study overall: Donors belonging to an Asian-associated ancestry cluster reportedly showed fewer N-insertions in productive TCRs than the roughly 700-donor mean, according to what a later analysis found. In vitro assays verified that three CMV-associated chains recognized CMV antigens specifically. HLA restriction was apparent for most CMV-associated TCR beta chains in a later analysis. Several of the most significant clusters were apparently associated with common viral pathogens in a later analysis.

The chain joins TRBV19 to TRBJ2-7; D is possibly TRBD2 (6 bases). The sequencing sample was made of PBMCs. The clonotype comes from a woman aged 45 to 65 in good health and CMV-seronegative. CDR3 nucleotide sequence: TGTGCCAGTAGTATAGGGGAAGCGGGCGAGCAGTACTTC. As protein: CASSIGEAGEQYF.